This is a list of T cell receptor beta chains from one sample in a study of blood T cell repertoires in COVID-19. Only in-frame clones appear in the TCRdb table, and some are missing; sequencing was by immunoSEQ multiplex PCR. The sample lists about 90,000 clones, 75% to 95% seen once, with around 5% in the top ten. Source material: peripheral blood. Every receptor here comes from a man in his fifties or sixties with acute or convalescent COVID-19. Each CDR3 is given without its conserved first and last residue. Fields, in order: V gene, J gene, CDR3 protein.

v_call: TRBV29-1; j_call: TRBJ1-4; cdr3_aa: SVRVTRDEKLF
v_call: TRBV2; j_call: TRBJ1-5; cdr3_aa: ASSEAKGFQPQH
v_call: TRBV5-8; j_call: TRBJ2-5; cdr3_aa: ASSLDSKYQETQY
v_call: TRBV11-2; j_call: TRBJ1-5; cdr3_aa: ASSSTGRQPQH
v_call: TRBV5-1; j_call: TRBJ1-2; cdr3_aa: ASSWDGQAHGYT
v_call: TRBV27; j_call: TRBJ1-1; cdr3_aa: ASSLEGALNTEAF
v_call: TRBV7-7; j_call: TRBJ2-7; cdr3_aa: ASSLETASEQY
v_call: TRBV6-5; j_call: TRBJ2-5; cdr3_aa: ASSYNLAGGGETQY
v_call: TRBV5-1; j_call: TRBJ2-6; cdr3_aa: ASRAEPGQSSGANVLT
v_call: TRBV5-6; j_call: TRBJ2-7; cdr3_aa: ASSLVRLAGDEQY
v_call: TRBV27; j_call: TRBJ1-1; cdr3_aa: ASSQYRAIVTTEAF
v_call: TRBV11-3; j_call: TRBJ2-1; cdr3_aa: ASSSSGRMDRNEQF
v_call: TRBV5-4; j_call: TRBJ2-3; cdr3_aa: ASRPTALSTDTQY
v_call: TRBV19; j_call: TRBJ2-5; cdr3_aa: ASSSRTSGNQETQY
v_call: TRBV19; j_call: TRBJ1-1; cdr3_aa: ASSIGLRANEEAF
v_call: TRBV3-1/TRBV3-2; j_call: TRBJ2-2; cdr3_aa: ASSQKRLDGYTGELF
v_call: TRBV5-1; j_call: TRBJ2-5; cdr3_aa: ASSPTGTSRGETQY
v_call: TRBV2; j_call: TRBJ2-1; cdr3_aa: ASSATSGSVFISEQF
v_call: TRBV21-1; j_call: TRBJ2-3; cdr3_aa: ASSKDNAADTQY
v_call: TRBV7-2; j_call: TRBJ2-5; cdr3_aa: ASSFRGTGGEETQY
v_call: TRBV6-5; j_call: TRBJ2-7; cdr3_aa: ASRAAGGPGEQY
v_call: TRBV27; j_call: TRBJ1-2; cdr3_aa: ASSLAGGLYGYT
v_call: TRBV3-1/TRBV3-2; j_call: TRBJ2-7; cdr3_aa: ASSQALQAETYEQY
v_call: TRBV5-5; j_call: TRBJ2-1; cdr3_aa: ASSLGSRYNEQF
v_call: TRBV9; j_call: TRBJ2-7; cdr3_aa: ASSPDRGPGSYEQY
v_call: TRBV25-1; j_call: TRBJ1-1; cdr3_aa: ASSAGGVETMNTEAF
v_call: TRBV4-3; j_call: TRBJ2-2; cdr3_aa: ASSQEDRGQPNTGELF
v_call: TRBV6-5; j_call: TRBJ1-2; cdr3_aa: ASSYRAPPERGGYT
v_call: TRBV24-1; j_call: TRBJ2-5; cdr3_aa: ATSVLQREYQETQY
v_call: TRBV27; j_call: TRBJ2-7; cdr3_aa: ASSFDREYEQY
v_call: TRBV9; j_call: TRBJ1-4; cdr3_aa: ASSVAGGAAGEKLF
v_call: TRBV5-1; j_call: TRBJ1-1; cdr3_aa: ASSLEGGMNTEAF
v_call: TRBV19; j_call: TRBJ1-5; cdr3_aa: ASSILAGGNQPQH
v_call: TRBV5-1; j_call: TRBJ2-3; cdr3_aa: ASRGQGAVTDTQY
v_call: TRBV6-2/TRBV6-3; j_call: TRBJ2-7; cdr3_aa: ASSYSTPGQTYEQY
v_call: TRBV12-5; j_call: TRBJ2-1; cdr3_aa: ASGPTGGSNEQF
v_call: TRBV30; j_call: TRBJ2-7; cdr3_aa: AWRRGGQGAVNEQY
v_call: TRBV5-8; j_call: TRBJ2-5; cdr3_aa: ASSATGFAETQY
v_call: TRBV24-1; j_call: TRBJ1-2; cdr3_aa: ATSAGGQDYYGYT
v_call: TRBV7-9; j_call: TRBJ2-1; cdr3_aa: ASSLGLARWNEQF
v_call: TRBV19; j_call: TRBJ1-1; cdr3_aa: ASSIQGGTEAF
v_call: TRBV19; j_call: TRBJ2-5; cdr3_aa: ASSRIAENQETQY
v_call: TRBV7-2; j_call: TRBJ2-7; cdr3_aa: ASSLAFGQGFLEQY
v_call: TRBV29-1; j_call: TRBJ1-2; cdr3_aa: SVLAGTGVGYT
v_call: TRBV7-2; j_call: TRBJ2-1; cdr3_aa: ASSLLRGSYNEQF
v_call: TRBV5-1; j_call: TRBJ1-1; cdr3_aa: ASSSDPQGNTEAF
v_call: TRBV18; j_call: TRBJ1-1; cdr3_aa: ASSPRTGSWNTEAF
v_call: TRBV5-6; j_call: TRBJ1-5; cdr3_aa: ASSLGSGISNQPQH
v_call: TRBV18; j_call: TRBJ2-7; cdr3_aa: ASSPGTVSYEQY
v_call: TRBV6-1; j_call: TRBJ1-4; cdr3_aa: ASSDLQGAREKLF
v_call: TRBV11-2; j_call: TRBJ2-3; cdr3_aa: ASSFRQGGGTDTQY
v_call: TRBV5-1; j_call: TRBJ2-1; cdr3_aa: ASSLGQGFVDEQF
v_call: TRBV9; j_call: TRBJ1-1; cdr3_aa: ASSAGRGGTEAF
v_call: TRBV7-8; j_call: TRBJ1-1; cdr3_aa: ASSLRENTEAF
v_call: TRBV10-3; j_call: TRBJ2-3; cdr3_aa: ASQGSTDTQY